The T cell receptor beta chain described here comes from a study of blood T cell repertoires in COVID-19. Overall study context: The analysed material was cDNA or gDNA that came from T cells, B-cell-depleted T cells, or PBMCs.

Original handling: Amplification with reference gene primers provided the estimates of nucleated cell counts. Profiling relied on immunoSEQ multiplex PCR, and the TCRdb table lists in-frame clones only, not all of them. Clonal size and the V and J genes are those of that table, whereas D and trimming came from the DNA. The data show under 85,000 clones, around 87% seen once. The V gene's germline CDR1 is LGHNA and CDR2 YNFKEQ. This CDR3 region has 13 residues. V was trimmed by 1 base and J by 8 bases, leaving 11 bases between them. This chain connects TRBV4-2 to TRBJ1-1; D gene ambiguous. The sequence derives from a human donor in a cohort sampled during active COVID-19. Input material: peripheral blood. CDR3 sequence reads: CASSQASEREAFF. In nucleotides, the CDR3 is TGTGCCAGCAGCCAAGCCAGCGAAAGGGAAGCTTTCTTT.